This paragraph covers one TCR beta chain sequence. V lost 5 bases, J lost 4 bases, and 9 bases lay in between. CDR3 length: 11 residues. Germline CDR1 reads DFQATT; CDR2 reads SNEGSKA (reference sequence). This sample was included in a study of T cell repertoires in cytomegalovirus infection. TCRdb re-called the reads with MiXCR, one entry per CDR3 protein. The table records some 180,000 distinct CDR3 sequences, 8% to 10% of them present only once. The chain carries TRBV20-1 and TRBJ2-7; TRBD2 might be the D (6 bases). This clonotype was sampled from a human donor in good health (CMV status not recorded). Some clones in this sample may be carry-over from other donors' samples. The sequenced sample was PBMCs. CDR3 in DNA: TGCAGTGCTTTTAGCGGTTACGAGCAGTACTTC. This translates into CSAFSGYEQYF.